This record covers a single T cell receptor (beta chain). The sample comes from a study of blood T cell repertoires in COVID-19. On the study more broadly: The United States, Italy and Spain supplied acute and convalescent COVID-19 samples.

The authors' processing: Cell counts per sample came from amplifying reference gene primers. Using immunoSEQ multiplex PCR, the repertoire was profiled, and TCRdb retains in-frame clones only, with some absent. V, J and clone size derive from that table, while D and trimming were established from the DNA sequence. In the table there are approximately 150,000 clones, 82% of which are singletons. The ends lost 4 bases at V and 2 bases at J; junction bases unmatched: 6. In germline, CDR1 is MNHEY, CDR2 SMNVEV (reference sequence). CDR3 length: 15 amino acids. The chain couples TRBV27 to TRBJ2-3; TRBD1 aligns across 7 bases. This receptor was taken from a woman in her 70s with acute or convalescent COVID-19. The sequencing input was peripheral blood. The CDR3 bases are TGTGCCAGCAGTTGGACAGGAGAGATCACAGATACGCAGTATTTT. This encodes CASSWTGEITDTQYF.